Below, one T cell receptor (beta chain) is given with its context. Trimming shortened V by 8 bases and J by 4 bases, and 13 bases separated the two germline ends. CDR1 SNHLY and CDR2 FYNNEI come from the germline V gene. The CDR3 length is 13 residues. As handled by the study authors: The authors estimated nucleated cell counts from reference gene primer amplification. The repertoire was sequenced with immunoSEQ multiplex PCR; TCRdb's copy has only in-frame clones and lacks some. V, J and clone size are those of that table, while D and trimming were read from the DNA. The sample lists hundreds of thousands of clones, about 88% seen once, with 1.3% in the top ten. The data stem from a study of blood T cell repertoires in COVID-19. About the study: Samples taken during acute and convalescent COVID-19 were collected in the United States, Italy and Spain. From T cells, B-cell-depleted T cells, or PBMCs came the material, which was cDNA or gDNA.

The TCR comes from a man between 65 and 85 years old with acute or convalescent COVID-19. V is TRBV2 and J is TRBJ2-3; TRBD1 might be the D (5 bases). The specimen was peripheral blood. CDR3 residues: CASDLRQSDTQYF. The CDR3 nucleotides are TGTGCCAGCGATTTACGACAGTCAGATACGCAGTATTTT.